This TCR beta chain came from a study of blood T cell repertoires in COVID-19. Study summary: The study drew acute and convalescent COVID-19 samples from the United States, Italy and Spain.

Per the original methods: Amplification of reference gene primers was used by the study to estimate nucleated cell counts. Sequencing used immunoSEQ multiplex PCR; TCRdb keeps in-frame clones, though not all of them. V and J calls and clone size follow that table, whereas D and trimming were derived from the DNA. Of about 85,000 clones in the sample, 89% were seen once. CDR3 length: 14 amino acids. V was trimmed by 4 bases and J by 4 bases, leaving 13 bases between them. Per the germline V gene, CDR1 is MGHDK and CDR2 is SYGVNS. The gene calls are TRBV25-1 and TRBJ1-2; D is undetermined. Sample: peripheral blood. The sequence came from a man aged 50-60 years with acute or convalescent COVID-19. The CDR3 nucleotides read TGTGCCAGCAGTGGCGGTGTGGGTATCTATGGCTACACCTTC. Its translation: CASSGGVGIYGYTF.